Following are 9 T cell receptor beta chains from one sample sequenced in a study of STAT5B mutations in CD4+ large granular lymphocyte leukemia. Repertoires were generated with immunoSEQ multiplex PCR, while TCRdb's copy carries only in-frame clones and drops some. The table lists roughly 35,000 clones, 68% of them singletons. The sample comprised CD4+ T cells from blood buffy coats. The origin of the receptors is a human donor in good health.

This clone was found a few times. CDR3 protein: CAISNLGDQPQHF. The CDR3 DNA reads TGTGCCATCAGTAATCTGGGGGATCAGCCCCAGCATTTT. The rearrangement joins TRBV10-3 to TRBJ1-5; D might be TRBD1 (5 bases). CDR1 and CDR2 (germline): ENHRY, SYGVKD. With 5 bases removed from V and 5 bases from J, the gap between germline ends came to 10 bases. This CDR3 has 13 residues.

The chain couples TRBV6-1 to TRBJ2-1; no clear D. Looked up from germline, CDR1 is MNHNS and CDR2 is SASEGT. The CDR3 is 13 amino acids. V dropped 5 bases and J dropped 3 bases, with 8 bases sitting between them. The CDR3 spells CASSSTGYNEQFF. For the CDR3, the DNA is TGTGCCAGCAGTTCAACCGGCTACAATGAGCAGTTCTTC.

This rearrangement joins TRBV19 to TRBJ2-5, with D perhaps given as TRBD1 or TRBD2 (6 bases each). Trimming stripped 3 bases from V and 5 bases from J, with 22 bases between. The CDR3 extends over 17 amino acids. Germline V gives CDR1 LNHDA, CDR2 SQIVND (reference sequence). For the CDR3, the DNA is TGTGCCAGTAGTATTGCCGGGGGCGTCGGGGGCCCTGAGACCCAGTACTTC. It translates to CASSIAGGVGGPETQYF.

This chain joins TRBV6-9 and TRBJ1-2, with D unclear. V dropped 8 bases and J dropped 5 bases, with 3 bases sitting between them. Germline-derived CDR1 and CDR2 are MNHGY and SVAAGI. The CDR3 has 9 amino acids. CDR3 in DNA: TGTGCCAGCCTGTATGGCTACACCTTC. This gives the protein CASLYGYTF.

The V gene is TRBV7-9, the J gene TRBJ2-7; a weak D match, TRBD1 (5 bases). The V end lost 1 base, the J end lost 6 bases, and 7 bases lay between the germline ends. Germline V gives CDR1 SEHNR, CDR2 FQNEAQ (reference sequence). The CDR3 spans 12 residues. The CDR3, as DNA: TGTGCCAGCAGCTTAGTGCAGGGCGAGCAGTACTTC. Its translation is CASSLVQGEQYF.

The V gene is TRBV4-3, the J gene TRBJ2-3, with a tentative D call TRBD1 (6 bases). The CDR3 sequence is 17 residues long. Trimming took off 1 base at V and 4 bases at J, with 18 bases between the two ends. Germline CDR1 reads LGHNA; CDR2 reads YSLEER. CDR3 nucleotides: TGCGCCAGCAGCCAAGGCCGCCAGGGGTCATGGGCAGATACGCAGTATTTT. It encodes CASSQGRQGSWADTQYF.

This clone is a singleton in its sample. The V gene is TRBV2, the J gene TRBJ1-4; D is perhaps TRBD1 (6 bases). Per germline, CDR1 SNHLY and CDR2 FYNNEI. The CDR3 is made up of 16 amino acids. Trimming removed 7 bases from V and 4 bases from J, with 19 bases in between. The CDR3 nucleotides read TGTGCCAGCACCTACCGGAGTGGGACATATAATGAAAAACTGTTTTTT. It encodes CASTYRSGTYNEKLFF.

The chain joins TRBV18 to TRBJ1-3; D possibly corresponds to TRBD1 (5 bases). V was pared by 2 bases and J by 0 bases, with 11 bases between. In germline, CDR1 is KGHSH, CDR2 LQKENI. The CDR3 runs to 16 residues. The CDR3 DNA sequence: TGTGCCAGCTCACCAACGACAGCGGTCTCTGGAAACACCATATATTTT. Translated: CASSPTTAVSGNTIYF.

This chain connects TRBV7-9 to TRBJ1-5; D is ambiguous. CDR1 is SEHNR, CDR2 FQNEAQ, per germline (reference sequence). There are 13 residues in the CDR3. V lost 1 base, J lost 5 bases, and 6 bases lay in between. CDR3 coding DNA: TGTGCCAGCAGCTTAGACTGGGATCAGCCCCAGCATTTT. Protein: CASSLDWDQPQHF. The variable domain in full, with the rest retrieved from reference TRBV7-9 and TRBJ1-5, is DTGVSQNPRHKITKRGQNVTFRCDPISEHNRLYWYRQTLGQGPEFLTYFQNEAQLEKSRLLSDRFSAERPKGSFSTLEIQRTEQGDSAMYLCASSLDWDQPQHFGDGTRLSIL.